These 9 T cell receptor beta chains were all obtained from the same sample, sequenced in a study of identical twins. TCRdb ran MiXCR on the 5' RACE reads and lists one entry per CDR3 protein. In the table there are 350,000 to 450,000 distinct CDR3 sequences, about 18% of which are singletons. The material sequenced was naive T cells sorted from blood. These receptors were collected from a man aged 50 to 60 in good health.

The chain combines TRBV20-1 with TRBJ2-1; D not resolved. V shed 3 bases and J shed 15 bases, with 12 bases lying between them. The germline CDR1 and CDR2 sequences are DFQATT and SNEGSKA (reference sequence). There are 10 residues in the CDR3. The CDR3 region has the DNA TGCAGTGCTAGGGCCACTTTATGGTTCTTC. Protein: CSARATLWFF.

This rearrangement joins TRBV20-1 to TRBJ2-1, with TRBD2 identical over 9 bases. Germline V gene data show CDR1 as DFQATT and CDR2 as SNEGSKA (reference sequence). Unmatched junction bases numbered 14, after V lost 5 bases and J lost 0 bases. The CDR3 runs to 18 residues. DNA of the CDR3: TGCAGTGCTTTATTGCCGGGACTAGCAATTGGCTCCTACAATGAGCAGTTCTTC. Protein: CSALLPGLAIGSYNEQFF.

This clonotype was picked up a small number of times. The CDR3 here is CATSDRGLAGSYEQYF. The CDR3 coding sequence is TGTGCCACCAGCGACCGGGGACTAGCGGGCTCCTACGAGCAGTACTTC. This sequence joins TRBV15 and TRBJ2-7; 12 nucleotides agree with TRBD2. J gave up 0 bases and V 5 bases, and 5 bases lay outside the gene matches. In germline, CDR1 is LNHNV, CDR2 YYDKDF (reference sequence). This CDR3 comprises 16 residues. The full variable domain, completed using reference TRBV15 and TRBJ2-7, is DAMVIQNPRYQVTQFGKPVTLSCSQTLNHNVMYWYQQKSSQAPKLLFHYYDKDFNNEADTPDNFQSRRPNTSFCFLDIRSPGLGDTAMYLCATSDRGLAGSYEQYFGPGTRLTVT.

In its sample, this clonotype was seen a few times. The chain has TRBV10-3 and TRBJ2-2; D may be TRBD2 (5 bases). This CDR3 comprises 16 residues. V lost 1 base and J lost 1, with 10 bases in between. The germline V gene has CDR1 ENHRY and CDR2 SYGVKD. CDR3 in DNA: TGTGCCATCAGTGAGTTGGCGGGTCAGAACACCGGGGAGCTGTTTTTT. This sequence encodes CAISELAGQNTGELFF.

The CDR3 DNA reads TGCGCCAGCAGCCCGTATGGGACAGGGGGCCCCAATGAGCAGTTCTTC. Translating gives CASSPYGTGGPNEQFF. The genes are TRBV5-1 and TRBJ2-1; 12 bases map to TRBD1. CDR3 length: 16 amino acids. V shed 4 bases and J 6 bases; nucleotides not matched to a gene: 8. Germline V gene data show CDR1 as SGHRS and CDR2 as YFSETQ.

This clonotype turned up a few times. The V call is TRBV5-6, the J call TRBJ1-1; unclear D gene. The germline CDR1 and CDR2 sequences are SGHDT and YYEEEE. This CDR3 region has 17 residues. The V and J ends lost 1 base and 1 base respectively, with 17 bases between them. Here the CDR3 reads CASSLLIRKAPNTEAFF. CDR3 in DNA: TGTGCCAGCAGCTTGTTGATACGGAAGGCCCCGAACACTGAAGCTTTCTTT.

There are a few counts of this clonotype. The V and J genes are TRBV7-2 and TRBJ2-1; D is unresolved. V lost 5 bases and J lost 1, with 9 bases in between. The CDR3 is 14 residues long. Germline loops: CDR1 SGHTA, CDR2 FQGNSA. CDR3 in amino acids: CASSPYQSYNEQFF. The CDR3, as DNA: TGTGCCAGCAGCCCGTACCAGTCCTACAATGAGCAGTTCTTC.

The chain employs TRBV6-2 or TRBV6-3 and TRBJ2-1; D gene uncertain. The length of the CDR3 is 13 residues. Trimming shortened V by 8 bases and J by 7 bases, and 15 bases separated the two germline ends. Germline-derived CDR1 and CDR2 are MNHEY and SVGEGT. DNA for the CDR3: TGTGCCAGCCACCCGGTCGGCGCGAATGAGCAGTTCTTC. It yields the protein CASHPVGANEQFF.

This clonotype has just a few counts. The chain combines TRBV20-1 with TRBJ1-2; D is unresolved. There are 13 residues in the CDR3. The germline V gene has CDR1 DFQATT and CDR2 SNEGSKA (reference sequence). Trimming cost V 1 base and J 2 bases, with 8 bases left between them. The CDR3 region has the DNA TGCAGTGCTAGAGTGCAGGAAAACTATGGCTACACCTTC. This sequence encodes CSARVQENYGYTF.